These 4 T cell receptor beta chains came from one sample sequenced in a study of T-cell memory formation after mild COVID-19. Via MiXCR, TCRdb re-called the 5' RACE reads, giving one row per CDR3 protein. The data hold 450,000 to 650,000 distinct CDR3 sequences, with 15% to 20% observed a single time. Input material: PBMCs or a T cell subset sorted from them (not recorded which). These receptor sequences come from an adult woman who had mild COVID-19 (a few samples of this study predate the infection). Cell type and time point are not known.

The genes are TRBV5-1 and TRBJ1-2, with D perhaps TRBD1 (6 bases). Trimming took 4 bases from V and 7 from J, leaving 20 bases between them. Germline-derived CDR1 and CDR2 are SGHRS and YFSETQ. This CDR3 has 15 amino acids. In DNA form, the CDR3 reads TGCGCCAGCAGCGCCAGGGGTGACAGTACGGGTGGCTACACCTTC. It encodes CASSARGDSTGGYTF.

The chain has TRBV5-4 and TRBJ2-3; TRBD2 matches at 7 bases. The length of the CDR3 is 15 residues. Germline V gene lookup returns CDR1 SGHNT and CDR2 YYREEE (reference sequence). The V gene end was trimmed by 0 bases and the J gene end by 4 bases; junction bases not matched to a gene: 5. CDR3 loop: CASSLVGGSADTQYF. Here the CDR3 DNA reads TGTGCCAGCAGCTTGGTAGGCGGGAGTGCAGATACGCAGTATTTT.

The chain combines TRBV12-3 or TRBV12-4 with TRBJ1-1, with a tentative D call TRBD1 (5 bases). This CDR3 comprises 13 residues. The V and J ends lost 6 bases and 6 bases respectively, with 14 bases between them. CDR3 protein: CASRSSQGSEAFF. In DNA form, the CDR3 reads TGTGCCAGCAGGTCAAGCCAGGGTTCTGAAGCTTTCTTT.

The chain uses TRBV6-5 and TRBJ2-1, with 8 bases that match TRBD2. This CDR3 has 15 residues. CDR1 and CDR2 (germline): MNHEY, SVGAGI. Trimming at V came to 5 bases and at J to 7 bases, leaving 10 bases not matched to a gene. CDR3 in amino acids: CASSQGTSRGNEQFF. As DNA, the CDR3 is TGTGCCAGCAGTCAAGGGACTAGTCGAGGGAATGAGCAGTTCTTC.